This T cell receptor (beta chain) was documented in a study of T cell clonality in common variable immunodeficiency. Overall study findings and caveats: CVID subjects shared fewer TCRbeta clones than healthy controls did. TCRbeta clonality was increased in CVID versus healthy controls.

Germline V gives CDR1 KGHSH, CDR2 LQKENI. This CDR3 is 15 amino acids long. This clone was recorded a few times. No antigen is known for it. The read gets to within 3 residues of the CDR3 end, and the germline J gene fills in the rest. Measured with immunoSEQ multiplex PCR; TCRdb has only the in-frame clones, and not every one. The sample lists about 59,000 clones, none appearing once, the ten largest making up over 0.8%. The sample was peripheral blood mononuclear cells. This TCR derives from a person aged 18 to 70 in good health. The chain recombines TRBV18 with TRBJ1-2, with D perhaps matching TRBD1 (5 bases). CDR3 region: CASSPGLAGVNDYTF. CDR3 DNA (partial): TGTGCCAGCTCACCGGGACTAGCGGGGGTCAATGAC.